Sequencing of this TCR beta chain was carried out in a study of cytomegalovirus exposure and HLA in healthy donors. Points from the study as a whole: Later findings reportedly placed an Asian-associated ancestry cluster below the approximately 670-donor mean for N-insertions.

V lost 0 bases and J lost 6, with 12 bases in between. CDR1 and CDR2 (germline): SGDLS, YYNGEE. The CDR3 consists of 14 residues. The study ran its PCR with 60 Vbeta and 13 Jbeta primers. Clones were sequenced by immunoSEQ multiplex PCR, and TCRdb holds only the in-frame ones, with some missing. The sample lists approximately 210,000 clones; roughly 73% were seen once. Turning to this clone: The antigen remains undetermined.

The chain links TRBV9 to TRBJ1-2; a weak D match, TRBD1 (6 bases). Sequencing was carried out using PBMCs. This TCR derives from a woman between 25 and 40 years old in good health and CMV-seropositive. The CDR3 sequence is CASSVVTGRDGYTF. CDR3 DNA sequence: TGTGCCAGCAGCGTAGTGACAGGTCGCGATGGCTACACCTTC.